A single sample is the source of the 14 T cell receptor beta chains below, sequenced in a study of HIV-infected children after antiretroviral therapy interruption. Indicated treatment: PENTA 11 planned treatment interruption arm or continuous ART arm. The TCR library was built from RNA with a 3' RACE protocol and unique molecular identifiers. MiXCR was run by TCRdb on the 3' RACE reads, yielding one entry per CDR3 protein. Among about 86,000 distinct CDR3 sequences listed, less than 7% were seen once. Sequenced here: CD45RA+ CD4+ T cells from PBMCs, pooled from several time points, sampled from a donor given antiretroviral therapy, either interrupted or continuous. Subset described: naive CD4+ CD45RA+ CD45RO- T cells. These receptors came from a pool of human donors with HIV.

This clonotype came up many times. The V call is TRBV23-1, the J call TRBJ2-1; weak D call: TRBD2 (5 bases). TRBV23-1 carries the ORF label, with uncertain function. The CDR3 totals 12 residues. The V end was cut by 3 bases, the J end by 7 bases, with 7 bases between. CDR3 DNA: TGCGCCAGCAGTCAGTGGAGGAATGAGCAGTTCTTC. Protein product: CASSQWRNEQFF.

This clonotype has at least ten counts. This chain links TRBV3-1 with TRBJ2-2, with no clear D. Trimming pared 3 bases from V and 4 bases from J, leaving 12 bases between. CDR1 and CDR2 from the germline V gene are LGHDT and YNNKEL (reference sequence). The CDR3 is 15 residues long. As DNA, the CDR3 is TGTGCCAGCAGCCAGGATGGTGGGGTCACCGGGGAGCTGTTTTTT. This codes for CASSQDGGVTGELFF.

In its sample, this clonotype was seen many times. V is TRBV7-3 and J is TRBJ2-1; 9 nucleotides line up with TRBD2. The CDR3 runs to 15 residues. The germline CDR1 and CDR2 sequences are SGHTA and FQGTGA. Trimming at V came to 1 base and at J to 7 bases, leaving 5 bases not matched to a gene. CDR3 protein: CASSLSGGATNEQFF. The CDR3 nucleotides read TGTGCCAGCAGCTTAAGCGGGGGGGCCACGAATGAGCAGTTCTTC.

This clonotype was seen at least ten times. A junction end diverges from the germline sequence, so it may reflect a read error. V and J are TRBV4-2 and TRBJ2-5, with a possible D match to TRBD2 (7 bases). Germline V gene data show CDR1 as LGHNA and CDR2 as YNFKEQ. The CDR3 is made up of 16 amino acids. The CDR3 loop reads CASSQETGGAQDTQYF. CDR3 coding DNA: TGTGCCAGCAGCCAAGAGACTGGGGGGGCCCAAGACACCCAGTACTTT.

At least ten counts were recorded for this clonotype. This rearrangement joins TRBV28 to TRBJ2-1, with 12 bases aligning to TRBD2. After removal of 6 bases from V and 0 bases from J, the junction contained 6 bases not matched to a gene. Germline assignment: CDR1 MDHEN and CDR2 SYDVKM. The CDR3 consists of 17 residues. This CDR3 is CASSPQTSGSSYNEQFF. The CDR3 coding sequence is TGTGCCAGCAGCCCTCAGACTAGCGGGAGCTCCTACAATGAGCAGTTCTTC.

This clonotype was seen at least ten times. This sequence joins TRBV12-5 and TRBJ1-6; maybe TRBD1 (5 bases). There are 20 residues in the CDR3. V lost 4 bases and J lost 10, with 32 bases in between. The germline V gene has CDR1 LGHNT and CDR2 FRNRAP. CDR3 DNA sequence: TGTGCTAGTGGTTACTTCTCAACCTTGCAGGGTCAACGAGTAAACTCACCCCTCCACTTT. Its translation is CASGYFSTLQGQRVNSPLHF.

This clonotype occurred many times. V gene TRBV20-1 combines with J gene TRBJ2-5; D tentatively reads TRBD1 or TRBD2 (5 bases each). Trimming pared 4 bases from V and 1 base from J, leaving 10 bases between. The CDR3 length is 13 residues. CDR1 is DFQATT, CDR2 SNEGSKA, per germline (reference sequence). CDR3 region: CSATGTSQETQYF. DNA of the CDR3: TGCAGTGCTACAGGGACGTCCCAAGAGACCCAGTACTTC.

The J gene is TRBJ1-2, the V gene TRBV29-1; 10 bases match TRBD1. Trimming at V came to 7 bases and at J to 6 bases, leaving 5 bases not matched to a gene. Germline lookup yields CDR1 SQVTM and CDR2 ANQGSEA. CDR3 size: 12 residues. Here the CDR3 DNA reads TGCAGCGCCCGTGACAGGGGGCATGGCTACACCTTC. Translation gives CSARDRGHGYTF.

This clonotype was found a few times. The chain carries TRBV4-1 and TRBJ2-3; 7 bases agree with TRBD1. Germline V gene data show CDR1 as MGHRA and CDR2 as YSYEKL. This CDR3 region has 15 residues. The J segment lost 2 bases and the V segment lost 3 bases, leaving 5 bases of the junction unmatched. CDR3 sequence reads: CASSQIGTVTDTQYF. The CDR3 DNA follows: TGCGCCAGCAGCCAGATCGGGACAGTCACAGATACGCAGTATTTT.

The chain combines TRBV6-7 with TRBJ1-4; no reliable D call. TRBV6-7 is known as an ORF, though its function is uncertain. Trimming shortened V by 4 bases and J by 8 bases, and 17 bases separated the two germline ends. The CDR3 covers 15 residues. The CDR3 spells CASSSGIFNLEKLFF. DNA of the CDR3: TGTGCCAGCAGTTCCGGGATTTTTAATTTGGAAAAACTGTTTTTT.

This clonotype was observed at least ten times. The rearrangement joins TRBV10-3 to TRBJ1-5, with D possibly TRBD1 on 6 matching bases. Germline lookup yields CDR1 ENHRY and CDR2 SYGVKD. CDR3 length: 14 residues. Trimming stripped 9 bases from V and 3 bases from J, with 15 bases between. The CDR3 spells CAIGAGVANQPQHF. The CDR3 DNA reads as TGTGCCATAGGGGCAGGGGTGGCCAATCAGCCCCAGCATTTT.

This clonotype was seen at least ten times. The genes are TRBV7-8 and TRBJ1-4; TRBD1 matches 7 bases. The V and J ends lost 5 bases and 0 bases, in that order; junction bases with no gene match: 15. Per germline, CDR1 SGHVS and CDR2 FQNEAQ. This CDR3 has 19 residues. The CDR3 DNA follows: TGTGCCAGCAGCACAACCTGGGACAGCTTTATTGCAACTAATGAAAAACTGTTTTTT. It is translated as CASSTTWDSFIATNEKLFF.

In its sample, this clonotype was seen many times. The chain is built from TRBV29-1 and TRBJ2-3; TRBD1 aligns across 8 bases. V gave up 8 bases and J gave up 3 bases; unmatched junction bases: 7. The CDR3 length is 13 residues. Germline V gene sequence: CDR1 SQVTM, CDR2 ANQGSEA. For the CDR3, the DNA is TGCAGCCTCAGGGGGCGGGGAACAGATACGCAGTATTTT. Protein sequence: CSLRGRGTDTQYF.

This clonotype was found many times. The rearrangement uses TRBV7-2 and TRBJ2-6, with 9 bases that match TRBD2. The V segment lost 5 bases and the J segment 0 bases; nucleotides outside the gene matches: 11. The CDR3 has 19 amino acids. CDR1 SGHTA and CDR2 FQGNSA come from the germline V gene. CDR3 nucleotides: TGTGCCAGCAGCCCCTATGCTAGCGGGGTCTACTCTGGGGCCAACGTCCTGACTTTC. Translated: CASSPYASGVYSGANVLTF. Complete variable domain (other parts from reference TRBV7-2 and TRBJ2-6): GAGVSQSPSNKVTEKGKDVELRCDPISGHTALYWYRQSLGQGLEFLIYFQGNSAPDKSGLPSDRFSAERTGGSVSTLTIQRTQQEDSAVYLCASSPYASGVYSGANVLTFGAGSRLTVL.